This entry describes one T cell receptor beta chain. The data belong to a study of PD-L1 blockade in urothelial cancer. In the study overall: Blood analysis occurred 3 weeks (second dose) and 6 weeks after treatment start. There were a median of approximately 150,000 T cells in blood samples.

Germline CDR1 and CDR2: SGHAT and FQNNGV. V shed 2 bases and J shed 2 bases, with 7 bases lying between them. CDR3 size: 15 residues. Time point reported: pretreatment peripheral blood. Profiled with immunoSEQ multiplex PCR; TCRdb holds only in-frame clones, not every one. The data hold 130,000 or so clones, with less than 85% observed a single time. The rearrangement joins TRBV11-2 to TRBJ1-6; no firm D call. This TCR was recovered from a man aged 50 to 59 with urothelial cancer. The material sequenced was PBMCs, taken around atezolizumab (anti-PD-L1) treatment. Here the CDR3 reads CASSLLPTYNSPLHF. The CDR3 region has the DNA TGTGCCAGCAGCTTATTGCCTACCTATAATTCACCCCTCCACTTT.